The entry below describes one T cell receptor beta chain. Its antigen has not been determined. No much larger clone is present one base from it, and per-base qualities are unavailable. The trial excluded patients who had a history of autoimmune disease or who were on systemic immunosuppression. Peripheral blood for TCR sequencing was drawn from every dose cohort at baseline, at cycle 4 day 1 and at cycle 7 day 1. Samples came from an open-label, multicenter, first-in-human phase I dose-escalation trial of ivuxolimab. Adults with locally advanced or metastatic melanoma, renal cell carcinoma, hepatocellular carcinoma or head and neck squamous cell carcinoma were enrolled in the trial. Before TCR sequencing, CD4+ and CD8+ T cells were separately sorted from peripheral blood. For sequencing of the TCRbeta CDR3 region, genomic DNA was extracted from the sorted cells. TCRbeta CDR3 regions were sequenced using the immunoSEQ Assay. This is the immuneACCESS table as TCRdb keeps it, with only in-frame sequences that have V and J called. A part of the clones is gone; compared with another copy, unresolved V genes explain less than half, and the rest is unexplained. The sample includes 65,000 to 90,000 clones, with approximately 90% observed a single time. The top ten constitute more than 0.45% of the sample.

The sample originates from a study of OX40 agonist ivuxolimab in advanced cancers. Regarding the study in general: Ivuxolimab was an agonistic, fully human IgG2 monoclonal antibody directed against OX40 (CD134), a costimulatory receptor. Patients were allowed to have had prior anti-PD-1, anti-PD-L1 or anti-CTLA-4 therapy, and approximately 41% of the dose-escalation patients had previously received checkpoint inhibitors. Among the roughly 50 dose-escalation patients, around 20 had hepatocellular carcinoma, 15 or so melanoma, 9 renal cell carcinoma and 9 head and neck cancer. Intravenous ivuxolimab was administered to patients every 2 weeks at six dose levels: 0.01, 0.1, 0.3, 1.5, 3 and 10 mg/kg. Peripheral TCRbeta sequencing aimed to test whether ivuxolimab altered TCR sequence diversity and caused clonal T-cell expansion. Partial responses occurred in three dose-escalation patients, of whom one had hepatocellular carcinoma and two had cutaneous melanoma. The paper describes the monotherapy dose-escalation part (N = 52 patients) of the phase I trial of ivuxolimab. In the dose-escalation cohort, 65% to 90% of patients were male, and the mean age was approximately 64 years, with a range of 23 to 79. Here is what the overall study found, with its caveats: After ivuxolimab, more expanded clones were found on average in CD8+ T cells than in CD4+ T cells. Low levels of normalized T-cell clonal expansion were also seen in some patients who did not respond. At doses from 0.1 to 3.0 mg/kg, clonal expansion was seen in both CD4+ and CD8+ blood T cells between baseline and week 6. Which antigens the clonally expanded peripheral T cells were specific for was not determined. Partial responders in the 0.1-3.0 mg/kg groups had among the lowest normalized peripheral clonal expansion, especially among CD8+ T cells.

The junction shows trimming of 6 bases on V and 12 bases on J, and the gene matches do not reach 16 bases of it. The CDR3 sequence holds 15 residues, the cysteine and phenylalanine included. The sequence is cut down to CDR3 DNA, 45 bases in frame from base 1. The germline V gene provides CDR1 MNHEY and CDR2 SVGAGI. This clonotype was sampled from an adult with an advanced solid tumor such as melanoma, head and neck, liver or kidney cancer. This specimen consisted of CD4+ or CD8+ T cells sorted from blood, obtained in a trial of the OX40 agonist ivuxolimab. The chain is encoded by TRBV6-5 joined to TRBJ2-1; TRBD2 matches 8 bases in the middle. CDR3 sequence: CASRTAGGRRGTQFF. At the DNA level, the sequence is TGTGCCAGCAGAACCGCGGGAGGAAGAAGGGGAACGCAGTTCTTC.